This note documents a single TCR beta chain sequence. This table comes from immunoSEQ multiplex PCR, and its TCRdb copy is limited to in-frame clones, with some not included. The table has roughly 180,000 clones, more than 70% seen once. These data are taken from a study of blood T cell repertoires in COVID-19. This CDR3 contains 13 residues. The germline gives CDR1 SGHTA, CDR2 FQGNSA. The ends were cut back, 1 base at V and 8 bases at J, with 9 bases in the middle. The sequence was obtained from a man aged 55 to 70 who had recovered from COVID-19. Sequencing was carried out using PBMCs or T cells enriched from blood (not recorded which). This chain uses TRBV7-2 with TRBJ2-4; tentative D call: TRBD1 (6 bases). CDR3 residues: CASSLGRGDIQYF. The CDR3 DNA follows: TGTGCCAGCAGCTTAGGCAGGGGAGACATTCAGTACTTC.